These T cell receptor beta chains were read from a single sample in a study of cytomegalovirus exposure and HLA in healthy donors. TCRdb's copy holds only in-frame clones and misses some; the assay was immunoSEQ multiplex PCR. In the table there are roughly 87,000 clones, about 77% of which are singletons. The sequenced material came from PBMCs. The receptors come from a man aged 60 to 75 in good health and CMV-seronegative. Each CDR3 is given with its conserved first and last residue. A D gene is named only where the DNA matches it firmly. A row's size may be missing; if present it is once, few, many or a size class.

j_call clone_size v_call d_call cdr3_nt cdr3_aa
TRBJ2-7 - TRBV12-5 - TGTGCTAGTGGTTTGACAGAGTCCTACGAGCAGTACTTC CASGLTESYEQYF
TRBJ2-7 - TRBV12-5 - TGTGCTAGTGGTTTGGAGGCAGGGATCTACGAGCAGTACTTC CASGLEAGIYEQYF
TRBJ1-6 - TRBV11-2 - TGTGCCAGCAGCATCTTCGGCGGTCTTTCACCCCTCCACTTT CASSIFGGLSPLHF
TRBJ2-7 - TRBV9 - TGTGCCAGCAGCGTAGCAGGGGCTGGCTACGAGCAGTACTTC CASSVAGAGYEQYF
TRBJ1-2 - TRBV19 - TGTGCCAGTAGTCTCAACTCCCTAGATGGCTACACCTTC CASSLNSLDGYTF
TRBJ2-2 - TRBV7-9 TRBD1 TGTGCCAGCAGCTTTCCGGGGACAGCGCATCCCGGGGAGCTGTTTTTT CASSFPGTAHPGELFF
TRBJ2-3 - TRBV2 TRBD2 TGTGCCAGCAGTGAGACTAGCGGCGGGGCAGATACGCAGTATTTT CASSETSGGADTQYF
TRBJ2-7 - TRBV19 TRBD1 TGTGCCAGTAGTATCTCGGGAATCGGGACAGGGTTCTCCTACGAGCAGTACTTC CASSISGIGTGFSYEQYF
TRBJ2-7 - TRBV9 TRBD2 TGTGCCAGCAGCCCCCGACTAGCGGGGGGGTCCTACGAGCAGTACTTC CASSPRLAGGSYEQYF
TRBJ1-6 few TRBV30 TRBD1 TGTGCCTGGAGTCTTACAGGGGCCTCACCCCTCCACTTT CAWSLTGASPLHF
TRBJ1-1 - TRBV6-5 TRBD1 TGTGCCAGCAGTGAAGGCAGGGGGAGAGCTTTCTTT CASSEGRGRAFF
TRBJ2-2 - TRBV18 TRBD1 TGTGCCAGCTCACCACTAACAGGGGCCACCGGGGAGCTGTTTTTT CASSPLTGATGELFF
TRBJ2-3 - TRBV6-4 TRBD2 TGTGCCAGCAGTGAAGGCGGGGGGGCCGCGGATACGCAGTATTTT CASSEGGGAADTQYF
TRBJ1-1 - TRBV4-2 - TGTGCCAGCAGCCAAGAGGGCAGGGGTTGGACTGAAGCTTTCTTT CASSQEGRGWTEAFF
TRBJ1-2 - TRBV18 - TGTGCCAGCTCACCAAATTTTAGGGACTCTGGCTACACCTTC CASSPNFRDSGYTF